The T cell receptor beta chain described here comes from a study of T cell responses to AZD1222 COVID-19 vaccine. Study context: Pooled in the analysis were second doses at about 4 or about 12 weeks. General study results and limits: There were mostly white British donors and more females than males, and clonal diversity was possibly underestimated. Compared with day 0, the breadth and depth of the Spike-specific TCR repertoire rose significantly after two doses of AZD1222. Distributed over spike, vaccine-associated CD4 TCRs predominated at 160-218 and 743-854.

Germline CDR1 SGHVS, CDR2 FNYEAQ. Trimming removed 2 bases at V and 1 base at J, with 18 bases between. CDR3 size: 18 residues. Here immunoSEQ multiplex PCR was the method, and the copy in TCRdb shows in-frame clones only, minus some. Of fewer than 300,000 clones listed, approximately 93% are singletons. Concerning this clone itself: Its antigen is unidentified.

The source is an adult in good health. This material consisted of peripheral blood, taken on day 0 of AZD1222 vaccination. The chain uses TRBV7-6 and TRBJ1-3; D not resolved. CDR3: CASSLTTATGPSGNTIYF. Here the CDR3 DNA reads TGTGCCAGCAGCTTAACCACCGCCACCGGACCTTCTGGAAACACCATATATTTT.